This T cell receptor beta chain was observed in a study of beta chain features in type 1 diabetes. The overall study: Cell yields, age and gender were similar between patients and healthy donors.

Expressed TCRB transcripts were sequenced because the isolated RNA had all been reverse transcribed beforehand. Measured with immunoSEQ multiplex PCR; TCRdb has only the in-frame clones, and not every one. This sample yields 200,000 to 250,000 clones, of which 11% are seen a single time; 1% to 1.5% belongs to the top ten. Central memory, naive, regulatory and stem cell-like memory CD4+ cells were sorted by CD45RO/CCR7/CD25/CD127/CD95/CD27. Details on this clone: Its antigen is as yet unknown.

Trimming pared 5 bases from V and 6 bases from J, leaving 14 bases between. CDR3 length equals 13 residues. The germline CDR1 and CDR2 sequences are SGHVS and FQNEAQ. Whole-study results and caveats: The study found fewer insertions and more deletions at VDJ junctions in type 1 diabetes patients. When cDNA is sequenced, cells with high TCR expression could be over-represented.

J is TRBJ2-7 and V is TRBV7-8; tentatively, D is TRBD2 (6 bases). The sequencing input was central memory CD4+ T cells from blood. The sequence came from a man younger than 35 in good health. The CDR3 loop is CASSTDRGGEQYF. CDR3 DNA: TGTGCCAGCAGCACGGACCGGGGAGGCGAGCAGTACTTC.